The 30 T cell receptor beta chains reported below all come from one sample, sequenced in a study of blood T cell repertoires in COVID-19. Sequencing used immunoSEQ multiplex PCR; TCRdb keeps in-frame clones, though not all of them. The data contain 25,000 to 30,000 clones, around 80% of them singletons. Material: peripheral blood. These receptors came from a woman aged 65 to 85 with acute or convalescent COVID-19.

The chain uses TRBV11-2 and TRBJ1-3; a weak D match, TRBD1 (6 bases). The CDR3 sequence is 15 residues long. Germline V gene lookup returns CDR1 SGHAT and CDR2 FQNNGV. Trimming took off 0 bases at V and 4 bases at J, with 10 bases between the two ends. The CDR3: CASSLEGGWGNTIYF. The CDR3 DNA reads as TGTGCCAGCAGCTTAGAAGGGGGTTGGGGAAACACCATATATTTT. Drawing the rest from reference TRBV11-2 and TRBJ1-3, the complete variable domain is EAGVAQSPRYKIIEKRQSVAFWCNPISGHATLYWYQQILGQGPKLLIQFQNNGVVDDSQLPKDRFSAERLKGVDSTLKIQPAKLEDSAVYLCASSLEGGWGNTIYFGEGSWLTVV.

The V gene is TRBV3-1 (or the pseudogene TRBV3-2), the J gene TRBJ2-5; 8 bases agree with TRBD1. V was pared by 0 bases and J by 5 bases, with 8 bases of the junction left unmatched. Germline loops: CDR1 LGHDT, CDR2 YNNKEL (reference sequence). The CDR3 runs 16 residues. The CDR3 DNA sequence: TGTGCCAGCAGCCAAGATGGACCAGGGGGCAACGAGACCCAGTACTTC. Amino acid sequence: CASSQDGPGGNETQYF.

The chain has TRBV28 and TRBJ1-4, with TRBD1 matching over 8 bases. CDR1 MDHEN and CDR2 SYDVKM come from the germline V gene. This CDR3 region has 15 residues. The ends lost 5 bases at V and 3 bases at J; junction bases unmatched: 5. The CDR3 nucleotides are TGTGCCAGCAGTCCCACAGGGGGATCTAATGAAAAACTGTTTTTT. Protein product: CASSPTGGSNEKLFF.

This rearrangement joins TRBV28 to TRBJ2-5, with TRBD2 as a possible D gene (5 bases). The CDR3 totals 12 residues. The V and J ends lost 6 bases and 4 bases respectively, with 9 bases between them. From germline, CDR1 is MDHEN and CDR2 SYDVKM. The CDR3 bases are TGTGCCAGCAGGCTCGCGGGAGAGACCCAGTACTTC. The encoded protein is CASRLAGETQYF.

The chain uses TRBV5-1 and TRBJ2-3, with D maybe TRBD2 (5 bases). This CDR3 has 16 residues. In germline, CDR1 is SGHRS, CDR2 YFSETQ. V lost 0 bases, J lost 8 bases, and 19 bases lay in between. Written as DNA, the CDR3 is TGCGCCAGCAGCTTGGTGGCGAGCGGCGCGGCAGGTACGCAGTATTTT. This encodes CASSLVASGAAGTQYF.

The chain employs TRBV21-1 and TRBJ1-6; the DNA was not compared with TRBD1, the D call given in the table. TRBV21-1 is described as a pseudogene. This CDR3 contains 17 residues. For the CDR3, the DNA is TGTGCCAGCAGCAAAGGGGCAGGGGGAGATACTAATTCACCCCTCCACTTT. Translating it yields CASSKGAGGDTNSPLHF.

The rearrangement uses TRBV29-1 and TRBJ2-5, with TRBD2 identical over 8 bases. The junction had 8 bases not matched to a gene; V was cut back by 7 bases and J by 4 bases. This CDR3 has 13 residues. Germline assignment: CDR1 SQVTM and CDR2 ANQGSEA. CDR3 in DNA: TGCAGCGCCCGGGGGGGGCGCGGAGAGACCCAGTACTTC. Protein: CSARGGRGETQYF.

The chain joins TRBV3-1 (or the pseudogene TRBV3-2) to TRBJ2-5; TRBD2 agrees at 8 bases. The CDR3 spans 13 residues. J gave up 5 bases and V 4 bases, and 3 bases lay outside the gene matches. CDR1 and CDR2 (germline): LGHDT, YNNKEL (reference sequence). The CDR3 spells CASSRASGETQYF. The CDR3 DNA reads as TGTGCCAGCAGCCGTGCTAGCGGGGAGACCCAGTACTTC.

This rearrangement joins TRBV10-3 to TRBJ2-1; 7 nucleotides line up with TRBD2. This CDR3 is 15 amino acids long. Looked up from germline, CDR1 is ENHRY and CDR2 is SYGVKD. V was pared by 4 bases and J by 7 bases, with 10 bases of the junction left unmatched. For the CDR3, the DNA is TGTGCCATCAGTGGAGATGCCAGCGGGGCTAATGAGCAGTTCTTC. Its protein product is CAISGDASGANEQFF.

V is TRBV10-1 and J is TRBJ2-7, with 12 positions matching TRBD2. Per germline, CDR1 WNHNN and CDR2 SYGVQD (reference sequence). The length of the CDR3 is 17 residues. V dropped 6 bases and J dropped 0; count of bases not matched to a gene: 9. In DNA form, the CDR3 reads TGCGCCAGCAGGAGACTAGCGGGGGCCCTAAGCTCCTACGAGCAGTACTTC. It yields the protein CASRRLAGALSSYEQYF.

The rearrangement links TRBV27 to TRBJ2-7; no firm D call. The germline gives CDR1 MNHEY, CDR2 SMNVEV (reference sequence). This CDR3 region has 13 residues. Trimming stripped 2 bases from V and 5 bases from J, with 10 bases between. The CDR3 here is CASSLGTYNEQYF. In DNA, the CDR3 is TGTGCCAGCAGTTTAGGCACGTACAACGAGCAGTACTTC.

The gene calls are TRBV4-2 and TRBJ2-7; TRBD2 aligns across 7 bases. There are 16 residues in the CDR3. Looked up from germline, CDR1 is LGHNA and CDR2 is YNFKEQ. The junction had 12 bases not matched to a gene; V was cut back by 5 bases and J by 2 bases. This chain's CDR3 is CASSKQSSGSPYEQYF. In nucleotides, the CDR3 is TGTGCCAGCAGCAAACAAAGTAGCGGGTCCCCCTACGAGCAGTACTTC.

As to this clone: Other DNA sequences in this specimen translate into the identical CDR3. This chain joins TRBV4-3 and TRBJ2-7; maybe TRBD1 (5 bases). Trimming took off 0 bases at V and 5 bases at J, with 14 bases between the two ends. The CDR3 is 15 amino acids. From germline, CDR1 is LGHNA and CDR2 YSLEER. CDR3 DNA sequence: TGCGCCAGCAGCCAAGACCGTCAGGGTTCCGACGAGCAGTACTTC. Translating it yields CASSQDRQGSDEQYF.

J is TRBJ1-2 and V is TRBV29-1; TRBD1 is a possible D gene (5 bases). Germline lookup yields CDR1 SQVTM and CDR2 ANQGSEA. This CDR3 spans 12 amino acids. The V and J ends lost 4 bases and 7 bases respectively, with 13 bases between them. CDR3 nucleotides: TGCAGCGTTGTAAGTCAGGGCGGTGGCTACACCTTC. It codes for CSVVSQGGGYTF.

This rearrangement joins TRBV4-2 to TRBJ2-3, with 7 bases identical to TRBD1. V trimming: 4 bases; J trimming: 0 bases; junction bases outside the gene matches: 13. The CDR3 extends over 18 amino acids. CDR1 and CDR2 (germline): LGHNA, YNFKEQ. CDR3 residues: CASSLTGTATTSTDTQYF. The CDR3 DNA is TGTGCCAGCAGCCTAACCGGGACAGCAACCACTAGCACAGATACGCAGTATTTT.

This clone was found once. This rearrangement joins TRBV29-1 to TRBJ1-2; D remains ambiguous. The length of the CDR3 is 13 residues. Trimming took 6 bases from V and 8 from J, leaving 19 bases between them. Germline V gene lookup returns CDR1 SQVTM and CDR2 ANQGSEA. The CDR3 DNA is TGCAGCGTCGACTCTGGGGTGGCGGGGGGCTACACCTTC. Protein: CSVDSGVAGGYTF.

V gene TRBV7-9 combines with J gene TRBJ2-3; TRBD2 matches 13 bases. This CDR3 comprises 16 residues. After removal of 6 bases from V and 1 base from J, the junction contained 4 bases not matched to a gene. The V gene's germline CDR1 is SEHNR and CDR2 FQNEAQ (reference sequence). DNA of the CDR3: TGTGCCAGCAGTCGGACTAGCGGGGGCCGCACAGATACGCAGTATTTT. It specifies CASSRTSGGRTDTQYF.

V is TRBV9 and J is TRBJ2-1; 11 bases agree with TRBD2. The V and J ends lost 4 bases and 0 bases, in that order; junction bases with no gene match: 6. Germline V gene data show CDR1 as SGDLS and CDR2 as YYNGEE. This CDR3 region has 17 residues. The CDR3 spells CASSSRTSGFSYNEQFF. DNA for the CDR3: TGTGCCAGCAGCTCAAGGACTAGCGGGTTCTCCTACAATGAGCAGTTCTTC.

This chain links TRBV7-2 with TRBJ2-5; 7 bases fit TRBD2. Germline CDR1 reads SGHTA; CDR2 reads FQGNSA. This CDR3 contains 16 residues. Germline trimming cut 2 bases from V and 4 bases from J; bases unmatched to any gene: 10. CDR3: CASSLIHRGERETQYF. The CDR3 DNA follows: TGTGCCAGCAGCTTAATCCACCGGGGGGAGAGAGAGACCCAGTACTTC. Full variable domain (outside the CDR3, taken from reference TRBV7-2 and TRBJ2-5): GAGVSQSPSNKVTEKGKDVELRCDPISGHTALYWYRQSLGQGLEFLIYFQGNSAPDKSGLPSDRFSAERTGGSVSTLTIQRTQQEDSAVYLCASSLIHRGERETQYFGPGTRLLVL.

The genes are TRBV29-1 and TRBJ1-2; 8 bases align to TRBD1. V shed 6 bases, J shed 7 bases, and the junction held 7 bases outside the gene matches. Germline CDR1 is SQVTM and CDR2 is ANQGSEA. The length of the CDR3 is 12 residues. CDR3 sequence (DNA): TGCAGCGTCTCGACAGGGGCGGGTGGCTACACCTTC. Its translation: CSVSTGAGGYTF.

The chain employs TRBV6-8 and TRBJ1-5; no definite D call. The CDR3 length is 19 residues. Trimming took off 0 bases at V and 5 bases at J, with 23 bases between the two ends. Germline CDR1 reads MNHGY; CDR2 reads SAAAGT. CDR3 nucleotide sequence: TGTGCCAGCAGTTACTCGAAGGTTGGTGTGGAGGTGCAGCATCAGCCCCAGCATTTT. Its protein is CASSYSKVGVEVQHQPQHF.

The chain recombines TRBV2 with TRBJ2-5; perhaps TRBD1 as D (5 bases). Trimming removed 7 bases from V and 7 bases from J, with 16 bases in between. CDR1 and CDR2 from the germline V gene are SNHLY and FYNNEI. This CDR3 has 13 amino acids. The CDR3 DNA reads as TGTGCCAGCATTTGGGCAACAAGGGGGACCCAGTACTTC. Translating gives CASIWATRGTQYF.

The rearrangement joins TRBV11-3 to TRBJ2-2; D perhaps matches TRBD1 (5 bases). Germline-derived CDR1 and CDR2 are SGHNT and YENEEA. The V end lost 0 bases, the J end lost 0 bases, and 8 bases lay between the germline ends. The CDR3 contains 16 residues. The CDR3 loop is CASSLDRGTNTGELFF. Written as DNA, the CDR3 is TGTGCCAGCAGCTTAGATAGGGGAACGAACACCGGGGAGCTGTTTTTT.

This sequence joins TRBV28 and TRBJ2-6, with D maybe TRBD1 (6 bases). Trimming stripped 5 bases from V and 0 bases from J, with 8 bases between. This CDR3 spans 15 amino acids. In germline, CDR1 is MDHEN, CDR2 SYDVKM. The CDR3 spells CASSLGGSGANVLTF. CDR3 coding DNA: TGTGCCAGCAGTCTAGGGGGCTCTGGGGCCAACGTCCTGACTTTC.

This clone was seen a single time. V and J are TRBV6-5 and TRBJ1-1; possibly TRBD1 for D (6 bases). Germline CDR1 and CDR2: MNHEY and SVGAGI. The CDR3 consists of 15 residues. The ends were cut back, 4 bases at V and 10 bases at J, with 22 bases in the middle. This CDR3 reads CASSSTRQAPRRAFF. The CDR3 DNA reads TGTGCCAGCAGTTCTACCCGACAGGCCCCCAGGCGAGCTTTCTTT.

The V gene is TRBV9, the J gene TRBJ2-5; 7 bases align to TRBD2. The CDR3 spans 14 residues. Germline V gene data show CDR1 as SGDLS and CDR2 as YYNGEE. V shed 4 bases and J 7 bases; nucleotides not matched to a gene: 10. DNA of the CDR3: TGTGCCAGCAGCTCCTCCCAGCGGGAAGGGACCCAGTACTTC. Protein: CASSSSQREGTQYF.

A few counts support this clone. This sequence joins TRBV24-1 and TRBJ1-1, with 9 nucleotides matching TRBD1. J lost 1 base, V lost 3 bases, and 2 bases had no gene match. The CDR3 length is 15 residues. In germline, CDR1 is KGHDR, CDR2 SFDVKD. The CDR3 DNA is TGTGCCACCAGTGATACGACAGGGGGGAACACTGAAGCTTTCTTT. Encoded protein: CATSDTTGGNTEAFF.

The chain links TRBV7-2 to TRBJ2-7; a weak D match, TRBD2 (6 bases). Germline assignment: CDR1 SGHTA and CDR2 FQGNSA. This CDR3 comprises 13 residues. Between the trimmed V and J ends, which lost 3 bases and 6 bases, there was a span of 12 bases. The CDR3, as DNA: TGTGCCAGCAGCTTTCCCGGGACTGTCGAGCAGTACTTC. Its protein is CASSFPGTVEQYF.

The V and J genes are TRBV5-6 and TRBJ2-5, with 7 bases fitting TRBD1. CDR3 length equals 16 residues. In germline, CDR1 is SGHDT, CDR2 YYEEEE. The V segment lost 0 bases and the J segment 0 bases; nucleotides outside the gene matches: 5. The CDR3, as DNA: TGTGCCAGCAGCTTGGAAGGTGGGACAGACCAAGAGACCCAGTACTTC. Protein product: CASSLEGGTDQETQYF.

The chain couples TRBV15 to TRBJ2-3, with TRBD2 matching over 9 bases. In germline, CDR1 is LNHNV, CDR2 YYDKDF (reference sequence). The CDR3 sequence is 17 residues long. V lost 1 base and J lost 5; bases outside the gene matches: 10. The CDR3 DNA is TGTGCCACCAGCAGAGGCGGCGGGGGGGCCTCGGTAGATACGCAGTATTTT. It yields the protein CATSRGGGGASVDTQYF. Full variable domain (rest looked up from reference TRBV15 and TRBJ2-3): DAMVIQNPRYQVTQFGKPVTLSCSQTLNHNVMYWYQQKSSQAPKLLFHYYDKDFNNEADTPDNFQSRRPNTSFCFLDIRSPGLGDTAMYLCATSRGGGGASVDTQYFGPGTRLTVL.